This T cell receptor beta chain emerged from a study of T cell responses to AZD1222 COVID-19 vaccine. Germline lookup yields CDR1 SGDLS and CDR2 YYNGEE. This CDR3 is built from 14 residues. Trimming stripped 2 bases from V and 9 bases from J, with 15 bases between. A remark on this clone: The antigen remains unidentified.

Assay used: immunoSEQ multiplex PCR; TCRdb lists only in-frame clones, some missing. This table holds under 150,000 clones, roughly nine tenths found once. Notes on the study in general: Spike-spanning, vaccine-associated CD4 TCRs were dominant at 160-218 and 743-854. White British people made up most donors, females outnumbered males, and clonal diversity was possibly underestimated. The repertoires were collected only after the peak T cell response.

The material sequenced was peripheral blood, taken 28 days after the second AZD1222 dose. The V and J genes are TRBV9 and TRBJ2-1, with D possibly matching TRBD1 (5 bases). The receptor was derived from an adult who received the AZD1222 COVID-19 vaccine. The CDR3 is CASSVEGAVSEQFF. CDR3 DNA sequence: TGTGCCAGCAGCGTCGAAGGGGCCGTGAGTGAGCAGTTCTTC. The full variable domain, rest sourced from reference TRBV9 and TRBJ2-1, is DSGVTQTPKHLITATGQRVTLRCSPRSGDLSVYWYQQSLDQGLQFLIQYYNGEERAKGNILERFSAQQFPDLHSELNLSSLELGDSALYFCASSVEGAVSEQFFGPGTRLTVL.